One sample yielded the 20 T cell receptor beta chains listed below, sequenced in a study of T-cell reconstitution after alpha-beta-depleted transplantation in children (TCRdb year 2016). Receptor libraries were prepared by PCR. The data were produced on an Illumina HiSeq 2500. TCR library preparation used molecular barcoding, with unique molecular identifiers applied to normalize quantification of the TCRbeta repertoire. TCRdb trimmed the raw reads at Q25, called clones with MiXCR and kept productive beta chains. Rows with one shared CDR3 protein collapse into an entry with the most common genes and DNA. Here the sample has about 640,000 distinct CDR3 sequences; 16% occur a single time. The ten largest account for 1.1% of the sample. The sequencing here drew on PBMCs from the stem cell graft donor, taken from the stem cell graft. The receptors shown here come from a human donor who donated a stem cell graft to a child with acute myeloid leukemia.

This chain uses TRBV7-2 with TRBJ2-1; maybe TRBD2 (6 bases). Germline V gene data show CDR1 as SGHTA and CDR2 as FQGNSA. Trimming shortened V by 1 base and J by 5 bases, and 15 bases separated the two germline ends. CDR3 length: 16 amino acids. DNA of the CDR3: TGTGCCAGCAGCTTAGTCCGCACAGGCGGGAACAATGAGCAGTTCTTC. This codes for CASSLVRTGGNNEQFF.

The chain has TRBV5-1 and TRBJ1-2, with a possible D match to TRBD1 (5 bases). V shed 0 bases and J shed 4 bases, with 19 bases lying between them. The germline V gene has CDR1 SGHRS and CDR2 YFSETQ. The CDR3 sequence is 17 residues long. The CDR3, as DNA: TGCGCCAGCAGCTTGGGGCAGGGACTTCTCGATTCCTATGGCTACACCTTC. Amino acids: CASSLGQGLLDSYGYTF.

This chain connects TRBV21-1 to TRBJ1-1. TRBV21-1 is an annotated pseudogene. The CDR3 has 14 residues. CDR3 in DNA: TGTGCCAGCAGCAAAAGACGAAGGCCAACTGAAGCTTTCTTT. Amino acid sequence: CASSKRRRPTEAFF.

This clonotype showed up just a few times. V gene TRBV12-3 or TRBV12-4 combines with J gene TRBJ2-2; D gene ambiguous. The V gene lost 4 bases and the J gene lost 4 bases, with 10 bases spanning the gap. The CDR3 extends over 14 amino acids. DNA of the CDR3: TGTGCCAGCAGTTATCCGGACCTCACCGGGGAGCTGTTTTTT. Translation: CASSYPDLTGELFF.

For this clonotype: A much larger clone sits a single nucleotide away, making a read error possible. The CDR3 DNA reads TGCAGTGCCGGGACAGCCAGCTCCTACGCGCAGTACTTC. It translates to CSAGTASSYAQYF. The genes are TRBV20-1 and TRBJ2-7; 7 nucleotides align to TRBD1. The CDR3 loop spans 13 amino acids. CDR1 DFQATT and CDR2 SNEGSKA come from the germline V gene (reference sequence).

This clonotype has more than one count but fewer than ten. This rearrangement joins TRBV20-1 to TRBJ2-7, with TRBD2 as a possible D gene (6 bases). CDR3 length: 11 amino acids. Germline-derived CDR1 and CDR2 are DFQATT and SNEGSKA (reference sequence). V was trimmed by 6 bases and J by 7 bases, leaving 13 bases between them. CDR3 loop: CSAKGGVEQYV. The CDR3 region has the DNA TGCAGTGCAAAGGGCGGGGTAGAGCAGTACGTC.

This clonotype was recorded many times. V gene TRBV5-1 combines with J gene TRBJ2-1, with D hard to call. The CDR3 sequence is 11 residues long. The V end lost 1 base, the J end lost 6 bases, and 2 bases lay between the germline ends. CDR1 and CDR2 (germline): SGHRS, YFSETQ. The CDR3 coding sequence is TGCGCCAGCAGCTTGTTCAATGAGCAGTTCTTC. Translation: CASSLFNEQFF.

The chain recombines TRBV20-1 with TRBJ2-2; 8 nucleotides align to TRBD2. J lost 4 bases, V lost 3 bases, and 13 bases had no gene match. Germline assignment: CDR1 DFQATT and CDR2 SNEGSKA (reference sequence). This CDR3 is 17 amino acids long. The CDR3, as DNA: TGCAGTGCTAGCCATACTAGCGGCCATTACGTCACCGGGGAGCTGTTTTTT. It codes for CSASHTSGHYVTGELFF.

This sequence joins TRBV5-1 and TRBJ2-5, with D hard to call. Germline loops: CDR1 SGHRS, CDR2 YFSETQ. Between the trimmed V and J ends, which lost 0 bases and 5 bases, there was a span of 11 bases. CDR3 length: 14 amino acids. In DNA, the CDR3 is TGCGCCAGCAGCTTGGCGGCTAGATGGGAGACCCAGTACTTC. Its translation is CASSLAARWETQYF.

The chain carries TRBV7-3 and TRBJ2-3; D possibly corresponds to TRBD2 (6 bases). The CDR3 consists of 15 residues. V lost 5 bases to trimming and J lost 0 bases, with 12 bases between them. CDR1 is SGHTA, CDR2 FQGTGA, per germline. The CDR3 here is CASSTTSSSTDTQYF. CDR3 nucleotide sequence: TGTGCCAGCAGCACGACTAGTTCTAGCACAGATACGCAGTATTTT.

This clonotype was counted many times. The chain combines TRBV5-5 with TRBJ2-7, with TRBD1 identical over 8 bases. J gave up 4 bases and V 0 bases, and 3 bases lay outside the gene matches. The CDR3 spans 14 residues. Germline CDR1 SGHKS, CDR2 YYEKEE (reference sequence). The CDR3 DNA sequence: TGTGCCAGCAGCTTGGGACAGGGGATGTACGAGCAGTACTTC. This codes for CASSLGQGMYEQYF.

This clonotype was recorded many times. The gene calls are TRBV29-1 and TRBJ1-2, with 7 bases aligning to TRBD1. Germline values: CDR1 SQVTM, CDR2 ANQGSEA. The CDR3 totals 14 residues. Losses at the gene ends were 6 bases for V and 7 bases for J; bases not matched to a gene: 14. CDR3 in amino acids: CSVRTGTKRSGYTF. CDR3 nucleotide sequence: TGCAGCGTGCGGACAGGTACCAAACGGAGTGGCTACACCTTC.

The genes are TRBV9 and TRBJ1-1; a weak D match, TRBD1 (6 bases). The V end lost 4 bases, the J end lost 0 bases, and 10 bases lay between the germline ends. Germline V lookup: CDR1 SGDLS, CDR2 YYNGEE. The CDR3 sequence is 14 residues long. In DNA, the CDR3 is TGTGCCAGCAGCCACACAGGGATGAACACTGAAGCTTTCTTT. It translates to CASSHTGMNTEAFF.

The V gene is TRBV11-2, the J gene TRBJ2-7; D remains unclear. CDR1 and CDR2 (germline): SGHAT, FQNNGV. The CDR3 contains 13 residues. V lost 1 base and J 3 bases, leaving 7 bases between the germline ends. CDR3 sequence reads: CASSLGRFYEQYV. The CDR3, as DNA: TGTGCCAGCAGCTTAGGGCGGTTCTACGAGCAGTACGTC.

CDR3 residues: CSARELVRTTTAFF. The CDR3 DNA follows: TGCAGTGCTAGAGAATTGGTACGGACAACGACGGCTTTCTTT. This rearrangement joins TRBV20-1 to TRBJ1-1, with a possible D match to TRBD1 (5 bases). V dropped 0 bases and J dropped 11 bases, with 19 bases sitting between them. The CDR3 runs to 14 residues. The germline V gene encodes CDR1 DFQATT and CDR2 SNEGSKA (reference sequence).

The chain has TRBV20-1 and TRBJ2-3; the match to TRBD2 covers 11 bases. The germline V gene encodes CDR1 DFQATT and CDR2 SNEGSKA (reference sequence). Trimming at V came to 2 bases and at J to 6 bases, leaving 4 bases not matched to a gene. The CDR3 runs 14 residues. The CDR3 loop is CSARLLAGADTQYF. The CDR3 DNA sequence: TGCAGTGCTAGATTACTAGCGGGGGCTGATACGCAGTATTTT.

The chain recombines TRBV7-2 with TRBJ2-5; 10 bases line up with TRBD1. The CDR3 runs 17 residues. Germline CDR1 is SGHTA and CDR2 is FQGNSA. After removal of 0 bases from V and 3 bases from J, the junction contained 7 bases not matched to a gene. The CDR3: CASSLAKGQGEKETQYF. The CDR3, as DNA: TGTGCCAGCAGCTTAGCGAAAGGACAGGGGGAGAAAGAGACCCAGTACTTC.

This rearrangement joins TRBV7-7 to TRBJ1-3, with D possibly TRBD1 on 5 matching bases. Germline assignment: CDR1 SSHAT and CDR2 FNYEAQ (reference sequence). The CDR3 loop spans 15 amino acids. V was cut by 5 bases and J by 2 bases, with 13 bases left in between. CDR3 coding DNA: TGTGCCAGCAGCCTGGGACCTTCCCCTGGAAACACCATATATTTT. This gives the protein CASSLGPSPGNTIYF.

The CDR3 DNA is TGTGCCAGCAGAGAATTAGCGGCTAGCACAGATACGCAGTATTTT. Amino acid sequence: CASRELAASTDTQYF. The gene calls are TRBV5-6 and TRBJ2-3; tentative D call: TRBD2 (6 bases). Germline loops: CDR1 SGHDT, CDR2 YYEEEE. This CDR3 has 15 residues. Trimming removed 5 bases from V and 0 bases from J, with 13 bases in between.

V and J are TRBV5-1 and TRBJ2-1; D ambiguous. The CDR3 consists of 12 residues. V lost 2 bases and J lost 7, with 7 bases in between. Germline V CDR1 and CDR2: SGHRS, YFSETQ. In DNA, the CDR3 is TGCGCCAGCAGCTTCGAGGCGAATGAGCAGTTCTTC. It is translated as CASSFEANEQFF.